The 27 T cell receptor beta chains reported below all come from one sample, sequenced in a study of blood T cell repertoires in COVID-19. Libraries were prepared by immunoSEQ multiplex PCR; TCRdb keeps only in-frame clonotypes and omits some of them. The sample lists tens of thousands of clones; 88% were seen once. The material sequenced was peripheral blood. All receptors derive from a man between 45 and 60 years old with active COVID-19.

This clone was recorded a few times. CDR3 sequence reads: CASSQDRGGDQETQYF. CDR3 in DNA: TGCGCCAGCAGCCAAGACCGAGGGGGGGACCAAGAGACCCAGTACTTC. The chain is built from TRBV4-1 and TRBJ2-5, with D possibly matching TRBD2 (7 bases). CDR1 and CDR2 from the germline V gene are MGHRA and YSYEKL. The CDR3 runs 16 residues. Trimming removed 0 bases from V and 0 bases from J, with 11 bases in between.

The genes are TRBV7-3 and TRBJ1-2, with TRBD1 matching 7 bases. Per germline, CDR1 SGHTA and CDR2 FQGTGA. Trimming cost V 5 bases and J 3 bases; bases outside gene matches: 3. The CDR3 runs 13 residues. The CDR3 protein is CASSPTGDYGYTF. CDR3 coding DNA: TGTGCCAGCAGCCCTACAGGGGACTATGGCTACACCTTC.

J is TRBJ2-7 and V is TRBV7-2; 11 positions agree with TRBD2. Germline trimming cut 2 bases from V and 0 bases from J; bases unmatched to any gene: 6. In germline, CDR1 is SGHTA, CDR2 FQGNSA. The CDR3 loop spans 17 amino acids. The CDR3: CASSLTLAGDLSYEQYF. CDR3 bases: TGTGCCAGCAGCTTAACACTAGCGGGGGACCTCTCCTACGAGCAGTACTTC.

The chain employs TRBV3-1 (or the pseudogene TRBV3-2) and TRBJ1-1; the D gene is possibly TRBD1 (5 bases). The germline V gene has CDR1 LGHDT and CDR2 YNNKEL (reference sequence). V was shortened by 4 bases and J by 0 bases, with 12 bases between the two germline ends. This CDR3 has 15 amino acids. In DNA, the CDR3 is TGTGCCAGCAGCCTGGCGGGGACCATGAACACTGAAGCTTTCTTT. As protein: CASSLAGTMNTEAFF.

The genes are TRBV12-3 or TRBV12-4 and TRBJ1-5, with no clear D. Trimming took off 7 bases at V and 3 bases at J, with 10 bases between the two ends. This CDR3 region has 13 residues. The CDR3 nucleotides are TGTGCCAGCACCCCAGGCCTCAATCAGCCCCAGCATTTT. Protein sequence: CASTPGLNQPQHF.

The CDR3 DNA reads as TGCAGCGAGTCTACAGGGGACAGCGGCTACACCTTC. Translating it yields CSESTGDSGYTF. This sequence joins TRBV29-1 and TRBJ1-2; 7 bases align to TRBD1. CDR3 length equals 12 residues. The J segment lost 8 bases and the V segment lost 7 bases, leaving 10 bases of the junction unmatched. CDR1 and CDR2 (germline): SQVTM, ANQGSEA.

This chain links TRBV19 with TRBJ2-2; 11 bases map to TRBD1. Trimming removed 4 bases from V and 5 bases from J; junction bases left unmatched: 6. This CDR3 has 16 amino acids. Germline V gene sequence: CDR1 LNHDA, CDR2 SQIVND (reference sequence). The CDR3 nucleotides are TGTGCCAGTAGTACTGGGACAGGGGGACGTACCGGGGAGCTGTTTTTT. Translation: CASSTGTGGRTGELFF.

The chain is built from TRBV7-8 and TRBJ1-6, with 8 bases fitting TRBD1. This CDR3 has 15 amino acids. Unmatched junction bases numbered 7, after V lost 5 bases and J lost 7 bases. The germline V gene encodes CDR1 SGHVS and CDR2 FQNEAQ. The CDR3 is CASSVLTGGNSPLHF. DNA for the CDR3: TGTGCCAGCAGCGTACTTACAGGGGGGAATTCACCCCTCCACTTT.

This chain uses TRBV7-6 with TRBJ2-5; possible D gene TRBD1, 5 bases. Germline CDR1 is SGHVS and CDR2 is FNYEAQ. Trimming shortened V by 8 bases and J by 5 bases, and 12 bases separated the two germline ends. This CDR3 contains 12 residues. Here the CDR3 reads CASARAGETQYF. CDR3 DNA sequence: TGTGCCAGCGCCAGGGCCGGTGAGACCCAGTACTTC.

This sequence joins TRBV3-1 (or the pseudogene TRBV3-2) and TRBJ1-2; 8 bases map to TRBD1. There are 15 residues in the CDR3. Losses at the gene ends were 4 bases for V and 8 bases for J; bases not matched to a gene: 12. CDR1 is LGHDT, CDR2 YNNKEL, per germline (reference sequence). The CDR3 sequence: CASSRDTYRGGGYTF. For the CDR3, the DNA is TGTGCCAGCAGCCGAGATACCTACAGGGGGGGAGGCTACACCTTC.

The V call is TRBV2, the J call TRBJ1-3; unclear D gene. V gave up 3 bases and J gave up 2 bases, with 17 bases separating them. The CDR3 loop spans 17 amino acids. Germline V gene sequence: CDR1 SNHLY, CDR2 FYNNEI. CDR3 DNA sequence: TGTGCCAGCAGTGAGCGGAGTGGACTTGGGCCTGGAAACACCATATATTTT. This gives the protein CASSERSGLGPGNTIYF.

The V gene is TRBV11-2, the J gene TRBJ2-5; the D gene is possibly TRBD1 (6 bases). The CDR3 runs 18 residues. Trimming took 5 bases from V and 3 from J, leaving 25 bases between them. Germline CDR1 reads SGHAT; CDR2 reads FQNNGV. As DNA, the CDR3 is TGTGCCAGCAGCCCCGAGCTGGGGGCGAGGACCCCCAAAGAGACCCAGTACTTC. Residues: CASSPELGARTPKETQYF.

In DNA, the CDR3 is TGCGCCAGCAGCTGGGGAGACGAGGCCGCAGGAAAACTGTTTTTT. Translating it yields CASSWGDEAAGKLFF. V gene TRBV5-1 combines with J gene TRBJ1-4, with no clear D. V shed 3 bases and J shed 10 bases, with 19 bases lying between them. Germline assignment: CDR1 SGHRS and CDR2 YFSETQ. The length of the CDR3 is 15 residues.

V gene TRBV5-1 combines with J gene TRBJ2-7, with 8 bases lining up with TRBD2. The CDR3 has 14 amino acids. The germline gives CDR1 SGHRS, CDR2 YFSETQ. Trimming took 3 bases from V and 11 from J; bases not matched to a gene: 13. The CDR3 DNA reads as TGCGCCAGCAGCTCCTCAACTAGCGGCCGAGAGGAGTACTTC. This translates into CASSSSTSGREEYF.

The chain recombines TRBV10-3 with TRBJ2-2, with a weak D call TRBD1 (5 bases). The germline CDR1 and CDR2 sequences are ENHRY and SYGVKD. The CDR3 loop spans 16 amino acids. V lost 8 bases to trimming and J lost 11 bases, with 27 bases between them. The CDR3 protein is CAIHIVQGAGPSELFF. In DNA, the CDR3 is TGTGCCATCCATATTGTGCAGGGCGCAGGGCCTTCAGAGCTGTTTTTT.

The chain has TRBV5-6 and TRBJ2-1; 12 bases match TRBD2. CDR1 is SGHDT, CDR2 YYEEEE, per germline. This CDR3 has 15 amino acids. V shed 2 bases and J 8 bases; nucleotides not matched to a gene: 5. The CDR3 protein is CASSFRASGGDEQFF. CDR3 in DNA: TGTGCCAGCAGCTTCCGGGCTAGCGGGGGGGATGAGCAGTTCTTC.

CDR3 nucleotide sequence: TGCGCCAGCAGCTTCAAGACTAGCGGCACCGGGGAGCTGTTTTTT. Its protein product is CASSFKTSGTGELFF. This sequence joins TRBV5-1 and TRBJ2-2; the match to TRBD2 covers 9 bases. Germline V lookup: CDR1 SGHRS, CDR2 YFSETQ. Germline trimming cut 2 bases from V and 4 bases from J; bases unmatched to any gene: 3. The CDR3 contains 15 residues.

Concerning this clone itself: The junction shows a germline mismatch at one end, possibly a read error. The chain combines TRBV7-7 with TRBJ2-7, with D possibly matching TRBD1 (5 bases). Germline CDR1 is SSHAT and CDR2 is FNYEAQ (reference sequence). The CDR3 sequence is 14 residues long. CDR3 protein: CASSPSGRTSEQYF. CDR3 sequence (DNA): TGTGCTAGCAGCCCCTCCGGCCGGACAAGCGAGCAGTACTTC. Filled out from reference TRBV7-7 and TRBJ2-7, the complete variable domain reads GAGVSQSPRYKVTKRGQDVTLRCDPISSHATLYWYQQALGQGPEFLTYFNYEAQPDKSGLPSDRFSAERPEGSISTLTIQRTEQRDSAMYRCASSPSGRTSEQYFGPGTRLTVT.

The chain uses TRBV6-6 and TRBJ2-1; 8 positions match TRBD2. This CDR3 has 15 amino acids. J gave up 6 bases and V 0 bases, and 4 bases lay outside the gene matches. The V gene's germline CDR1 is MNHNY and CDR2 SVGAGI (reference sequence). The CDR3 region has the DNA TGTGCCAGCAGTTACTCACGGGGGGGGTCCAATGAGCAGTTCTTC. Encoded protein: CASSYSRGGSNEQFF.

The genes are TRBV28 and TRBJ2-4; no reliable D call. The CDR3 loop spans 14 amino acids. Trimming removed 6 bases at V and 2 bases at J, with 11 bases between. The V gene's germline CDR1 is MDHEN and CDR2 SYDVKM. CDR3 sequence: CASSTRIPKNIQYF. CDR3 in DNA: TGTGCCAGCAGCACACGTATCCCCAAAAACATTCAGTACTTC.

The genes are TRBV2 and TRBJ1-5; a weak D match, TRBD1 (6 bases). Trimming removed 7 bases at V and 2 bases at J, with 15 bases between. The CDR3 runs 15 residues. Germline CDR1 reads SNHLY; CDR2 reads FYNNEI. The CDR3 region has the DNA TGTGCCAGCAAAATGGGGGGGGCGGGCAATCAGCCCCAGCATTTT. It translates to CASKMGGAGNQPQHF.

The chain employs TRBV6-6 and TRBJ2-7; 8 bases fit TRBD1. The V gene's germline CDR1 is MNHNY and CDR2 SVGAGI (reference sequence). There are 13 residues in the CDR3. The junction had 7 bases not matched to a gene; V was cut back by 6 bases and J by 6 bases. The CDR3 sequence: CASRRQGAPEQYF. The CDR3 region has the DNA TGTGCCAGCAGGAGGCAGGGGGCCCCCGAGCAGTACTTC.

The chain combines TRBV6-5 with TRBJ2-1, with 10 nucleotides matching TRBD2. Trimming cost V 4 bases and J 14 bases; bases outside gene matches: 5. This CDR3 contains 12 residues. CDR1 MNHEY and CDR2 SVGAGI come from the germline V gene. In DNA form, the CDR3 reads TGTGCCAGCAGTTTAGCGGGGGGCGGGGAGTTCTTC. Amino acids: CASSLAGGGEFF.

The DNA of the CDR3 is TGTGCCAGCAACCAACCCGGCGGGGGGGTCAATGAGCAGTTCTTC. Its protein is CASNQPGGGVNEQFF. This rearrangement joins TRBV7-8 to TRBJ2-1; TRBD2 matches 9 bases. V gave up 7 bases and J gave up 6 bases; unmatched junction bases: 10. Per the germline V gene, CDR1 is SGHVS and CDR2 is FQNEAQ. The CDR3 extends over 15 amino acids. The full variable domain, in which reference TRBV7-8 and TRBJ2-1 provide the parts outside the CDR3, is GAGVSQSPRYKVAKRGQDVALRCDPISGHVSLFWYQQALGQGPEFLTYFQNEAQLDKSGLPSDRFFAERPEGSVSTLKIQRTQQEDSAVYLCASNQPGGGVNEQFFGPGTRLTVL.

The table lists this clone with a few counts. This chain connects TRBV4-1 to TRBJ2-1, with 8 bases identical to TRBD2. In germline, CDR1 is MGHRA, CDR2 YSYEKL. This CDR3 region has 15 residues. V shed 4 bases, J shed 0 bases, and the junction held 2 bases outside the gene matches. The CDR3 region is CASSRGGISYNEQFF. The DNA for the CDR3 is TGCGCCAGCAGCCGCGGGGGGATCTCCTACAATGAGCAGTTCTTC.

The chain recombines TRBV6-2 or TRBV6-3 with TRBJ2-7, with 7 bases aligning to TRBD2. Germline CDR1 and CDR2: MNHEY and SVGEGT. The length of the CDR3 is 16 residues. V gave up 5 bases and J gave up 8 bases; unmatched junction bases: 18. The CDR3 sequence is CASSGSGEVIGNKQYF. CDR3 nucleotide sequence: TGTGCCAGCAGTGGGAGCGGGGAAGTTATCGGAAACAAGCAGTACTTC.

The chain employs TRBV29-1 and TRBJ2-7, with 8 bases identical to TRBD1. V lost 7 bases and J lost 1; bases outside the gene matches: 6. This CDR3 is built from 13 residues. From germline, CDR1 is SQVTM and CDR2 ANQGSEA. CDR3 in amino acids: CSGTGTGSYEQYF. The CDR3 bases are TGCAGCGGTACCGGGACAGGATCCTACGAGCAGTACTTC.